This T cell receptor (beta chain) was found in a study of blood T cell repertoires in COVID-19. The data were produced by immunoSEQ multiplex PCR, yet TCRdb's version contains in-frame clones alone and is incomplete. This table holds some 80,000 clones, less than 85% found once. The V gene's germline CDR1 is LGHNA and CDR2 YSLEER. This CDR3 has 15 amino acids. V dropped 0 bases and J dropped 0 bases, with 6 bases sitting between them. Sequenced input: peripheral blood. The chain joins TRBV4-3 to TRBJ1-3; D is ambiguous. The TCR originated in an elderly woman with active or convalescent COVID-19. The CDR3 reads CASSQDPGSGNTIYF. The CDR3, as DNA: TGCGCCAGCAGCCAAGATCCAGGCTCTGGAAACACCATATATTTT.